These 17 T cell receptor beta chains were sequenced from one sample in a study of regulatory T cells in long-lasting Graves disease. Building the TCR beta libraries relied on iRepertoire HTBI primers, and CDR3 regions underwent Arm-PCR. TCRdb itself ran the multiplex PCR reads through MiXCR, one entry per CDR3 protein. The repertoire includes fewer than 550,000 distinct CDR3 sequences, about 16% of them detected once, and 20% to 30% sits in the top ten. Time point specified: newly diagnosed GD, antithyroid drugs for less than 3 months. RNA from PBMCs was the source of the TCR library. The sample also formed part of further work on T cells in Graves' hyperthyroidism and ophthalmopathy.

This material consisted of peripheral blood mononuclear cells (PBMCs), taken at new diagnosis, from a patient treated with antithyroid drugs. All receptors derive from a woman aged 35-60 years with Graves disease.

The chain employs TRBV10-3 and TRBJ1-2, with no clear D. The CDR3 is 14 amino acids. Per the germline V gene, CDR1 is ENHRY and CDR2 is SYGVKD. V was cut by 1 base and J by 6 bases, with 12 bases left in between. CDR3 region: CAISEWEGLNGYTF. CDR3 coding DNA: TGTGCCATCAGTGAGTGGGAAGGGCTGAATGGCTACACCTTC.

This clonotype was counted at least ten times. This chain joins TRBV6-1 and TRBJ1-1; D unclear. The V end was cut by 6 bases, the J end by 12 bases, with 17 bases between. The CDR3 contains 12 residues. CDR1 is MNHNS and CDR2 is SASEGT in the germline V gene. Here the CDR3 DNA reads TGTGCCAGCAGCCATGGACGGGCTTGGACTTTCTTT. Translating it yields CASSHGRAWTFF.

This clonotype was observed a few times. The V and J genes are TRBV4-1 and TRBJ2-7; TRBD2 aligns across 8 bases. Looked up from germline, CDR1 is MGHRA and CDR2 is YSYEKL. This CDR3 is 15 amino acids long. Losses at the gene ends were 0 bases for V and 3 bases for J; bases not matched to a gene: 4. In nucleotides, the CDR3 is TGCGCCAGCAGCCAAGATGACGGGACTAGCTACGAGCAGTACTTC. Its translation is CASSQDDGTSYEQYF.

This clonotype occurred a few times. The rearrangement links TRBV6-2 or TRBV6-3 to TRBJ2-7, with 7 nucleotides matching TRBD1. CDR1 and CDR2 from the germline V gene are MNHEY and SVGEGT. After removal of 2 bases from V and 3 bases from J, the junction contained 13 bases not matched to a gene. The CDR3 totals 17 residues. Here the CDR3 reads CASSYPSPKTGVYEQYF. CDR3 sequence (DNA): TGTGCCAGCAGTTACCCGTCCCCTAAAACAGGGGTCTACGAGCAGTACTTC.

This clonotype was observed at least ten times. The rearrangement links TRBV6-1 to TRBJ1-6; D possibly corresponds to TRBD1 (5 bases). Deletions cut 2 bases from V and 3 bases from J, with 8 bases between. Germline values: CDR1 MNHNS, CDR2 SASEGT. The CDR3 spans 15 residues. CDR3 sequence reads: CASSENRSYNSPLHF. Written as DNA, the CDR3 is TGTGCCAGCAGTGAAAACAGGAGCTATAATTCACCCCTCCACTTT.

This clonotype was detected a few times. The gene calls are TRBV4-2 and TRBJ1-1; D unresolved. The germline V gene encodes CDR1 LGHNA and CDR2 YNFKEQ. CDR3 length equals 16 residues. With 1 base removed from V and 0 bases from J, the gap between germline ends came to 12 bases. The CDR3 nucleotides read TGTGCCAGCAGCCAAGCTCCCCCCCCCATGAACACTGAAGCTTTCTTT. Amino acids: CASSQAPPPMNTEAFF.

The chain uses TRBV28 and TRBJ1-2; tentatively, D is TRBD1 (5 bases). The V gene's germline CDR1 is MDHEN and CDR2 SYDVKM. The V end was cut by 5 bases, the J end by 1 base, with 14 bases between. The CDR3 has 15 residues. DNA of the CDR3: TGTGCCAGCAGTAATCAGGGATTTATTAACTATGGCTACACCTTC. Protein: CASSNQGFINYGYTF.

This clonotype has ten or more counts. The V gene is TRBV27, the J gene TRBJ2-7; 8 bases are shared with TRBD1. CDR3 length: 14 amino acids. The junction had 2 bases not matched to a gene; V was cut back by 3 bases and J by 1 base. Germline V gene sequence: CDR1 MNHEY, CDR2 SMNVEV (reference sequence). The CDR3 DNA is TGTGCCAGCAGTTTCACAGGGGGATCCTACGAGCAGTACTTC. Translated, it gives CASSFTGGSYEQYF.

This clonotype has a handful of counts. The DNA for the CDR3 is TGCGCCAGCAGCCCCGAGAGGGGGGGGCCCAGAGAGCAGTACTTC. Its translation is CASSPERGGPREQYF. This chain links TRBV5-1 with TRBJ2-7, with D perhaps TRBD2 (7 bases). Germline V gene sequence: CDR1 SGHRS, CDR2 YFSETQ. The CDR3 sequence is 15 residues long. Trimming stripped 4 bases from V and 7 bases from J, with 21 bases between.

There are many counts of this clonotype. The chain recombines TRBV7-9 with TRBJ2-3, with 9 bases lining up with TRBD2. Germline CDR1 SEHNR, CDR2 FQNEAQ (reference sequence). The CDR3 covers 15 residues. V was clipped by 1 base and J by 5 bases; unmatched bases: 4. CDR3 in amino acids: CASSLDSGGIDTQYF. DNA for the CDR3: TGTGCCAGCAGCTTAGACAGCGGGGGGATAGATACGCAGTATTTT.

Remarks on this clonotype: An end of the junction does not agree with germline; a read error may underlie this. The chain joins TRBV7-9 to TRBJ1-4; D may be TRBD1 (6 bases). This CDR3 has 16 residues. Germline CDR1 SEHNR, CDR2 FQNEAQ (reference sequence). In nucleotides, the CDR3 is TGTGCCAGCAGCCGCATCTCGGGGGCAGTTAATGAAAAGCTGTTTTTT. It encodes CASSRISGAVNEKLFF.

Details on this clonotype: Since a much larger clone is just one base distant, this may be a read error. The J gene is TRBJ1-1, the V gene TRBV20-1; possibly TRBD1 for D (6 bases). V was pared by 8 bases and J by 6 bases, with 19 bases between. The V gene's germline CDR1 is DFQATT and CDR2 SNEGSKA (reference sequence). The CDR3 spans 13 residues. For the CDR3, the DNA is TGCAGTATTAATGCAGGGGAATTCCCTGAAGCTTTCTTT. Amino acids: CSINAGEFPEAFF.

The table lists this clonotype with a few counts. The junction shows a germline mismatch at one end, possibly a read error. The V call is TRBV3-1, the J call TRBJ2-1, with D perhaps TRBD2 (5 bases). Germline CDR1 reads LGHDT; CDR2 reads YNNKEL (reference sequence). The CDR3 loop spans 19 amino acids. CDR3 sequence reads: CASSQGGLNLGVSYNGQFF. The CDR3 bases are TGTGCCAGCAGCCAAGGTGGACTGAATTTGGGAGTGTCCTACAATGGGCAGTTCTTC.

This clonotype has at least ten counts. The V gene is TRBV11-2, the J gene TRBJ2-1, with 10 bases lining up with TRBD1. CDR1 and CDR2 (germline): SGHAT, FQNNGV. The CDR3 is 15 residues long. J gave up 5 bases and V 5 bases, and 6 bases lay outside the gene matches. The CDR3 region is CASSLSGTGDNEQFF. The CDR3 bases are TGTGCCAGCAGCCTAAGCGGGACAGGGGACAATGAGCAGTTCTTC.

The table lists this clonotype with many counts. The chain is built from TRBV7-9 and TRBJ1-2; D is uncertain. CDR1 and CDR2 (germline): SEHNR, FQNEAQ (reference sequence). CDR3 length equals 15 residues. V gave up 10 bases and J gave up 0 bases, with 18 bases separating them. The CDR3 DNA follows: TGTGCCACCCGACACCTAAAAACAGCTAACTATGGCTACACCTTC. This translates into CATRHLKTANYGYTF.

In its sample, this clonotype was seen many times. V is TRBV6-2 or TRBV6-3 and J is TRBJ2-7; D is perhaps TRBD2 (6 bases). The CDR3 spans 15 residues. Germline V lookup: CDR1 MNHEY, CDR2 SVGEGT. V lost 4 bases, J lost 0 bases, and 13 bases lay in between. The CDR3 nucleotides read TGTGCCAGCAGTTTTAGGGACTCCTTCTCCTACGAGCAGTACTTC. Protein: CASSFRDSFSYEQYF.

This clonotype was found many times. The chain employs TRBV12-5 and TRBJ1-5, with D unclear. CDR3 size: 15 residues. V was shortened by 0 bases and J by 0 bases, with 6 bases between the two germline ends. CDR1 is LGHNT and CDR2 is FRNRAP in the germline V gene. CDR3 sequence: CASGLVSDSNQPQHF. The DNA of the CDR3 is TGTGCTAGTGGTTTGGTGTCGGATAGCAATCAGCCCCAGCATTTT.